These T cell receptor beta chains were read from a single sample in a study of control samples from healthy donors and cancer patients. Produced via immunoSEQ multiplex PCR; TCRdb's table is partial and in-frame only. Here the sample spans around 100,000 clones, almost 90% being singletons. Specimen: blood. Receptors were obtained from a man aged 30 to 39 in good health. Both conserved end residues are part of each CDR3. D genes are given only for firm matches. Not every row has a clone size; where given, it reads once, few, many or a size class.

v_gene,abundance,d_gene,j_gene,CDR3nt,CDR3aa
TRBV27,-,-,TRBJ1-2,TGTGCCAGCAGGGAACAGGGTGTCGCTAACTATGGCTACACCTTC,CASREQGVANYGYTF
TRBV7-2,-,TRBD1,TRBJ1-2,TGTGCCAGCAGCTCGGGACAGCTTGGCTATGGCTACACCTTC,CASSSGQLGYGYTF
TRBV7-9,-,-,TRBJ2-3,TGTGCCAGCAGCTTTGGGGGTACAGATACGCAGTATTTT,CASSFGGTDTQYF
TRBV5-1,-,TRBD1,TRBJ1-5,TGCGCCAGCAGCCTCCAAAACGGACAGGTCGTGGTTGTAGGGAGCAATCAGCCCCAGCATTTT,CASSLQNGQVVVVGSNQPQHF
TRBV5-4,-,TRBD2,TRBJ2-5,TGTGCCAGCAGCCAAGGACTAGCGGGATCGGGCCAAGAGACCCAGTACTTC,CASSQGLAGSGQETQYF
TRBV9,-,TRBD2,TRBJ2-7,TGTGCCAGCAGCGTTAGCGGGAGTAGGAACGAGCAGTACTTC,CASSVSGSRNEQYF
TRBV19,-,TRBD1,TRBJ2-1,TGTGCCAGTAATCTCCGGGACAGGTCACTCAATGAGCAGTTCTTC,CASNLRDRSLNEQFF
TRBV24-1,-,TRBD2,TRBJ2-3,TGTGCCACCAGTGATTTAAGGACTAGCGGGAAGCAGTATTTT,CATSDLRTSGKQYF
TRBV6-6,-,TRBD1,TRBJ2-6,TGTGCCAGCAGTTACGACAGGGCTGGGGCCAACGTCCTGACTTTC,CASSYDRAGANVLTF
TRBV6-5,-,-,TRBJ1-1,TGTGCCAGCAGTTACTACGATACAGTGAACACTGAAGCTTTCTTT,CASSYYDTVNTEAFF
TRBV24-1,-,-,TRBJ2-7,TGTGCCACCAGTGATCCCGGACTCCGGAAGGACGAGCAGTACTTC,CATSDPGLRKDEQYF
TRBV12-3/TRBV12-4,-,-,TRBJ1-2,TGTGCCAGCAGTTTGTCCTCTGGCTATGGCTACACCTTC,CASSLSSGYGYTF
TRBV27,-,-,TRBJ2-2,TGTGCCAGCAGCCGACAGGCGCGCACCGGGGAGCTGTTTTTT,CASSRQARTGELFF
TRBV4-1,-,-,TRBJ1-2,TGCGCCAGCAGCCAAGATATAATGGGTAACTATGGCTACACCTTC,CASSQDIMGNYGYTF
TRBV24-1,few,-,TRBJ1-2,TGTGCCACCAGTGATTCGGACACAGGAGACTATGGCTACACCTTC,CATSDSDTGDYGYTF
TRBV7-2,-,-,TRBJ2-7,TGTGCCAGCAGCCCCTATATAGGTGAGCAGTACTTC,CASSPYIGEQYF
TRBV4-2,-,TRBD2,TRBJ2-1,TGTGCCAGCAGCCCCGCTAGCGGAGCCTACAATGAGCAGTTCTTC,CASSPASGAYNEQFF
TRBV5-4,-,-,TRBJ2-5,TGTGCCAGCAGATGGTGGGGCGGAAAAGAGACCCAGTACTTC,CASRWWGGKETQYF
TRBV5-5,-,-,TRBJ2-5,TGTGCCAGCAGCAAACCCGTGGGGGGAGAGACCCAGTACTTC,CASSKPVGGETQYF
TRBV2,-,-,TRBJ2-2,TGTGCCAGCAGTGAAGCCCACCCTAGCGCCGGGGAGCTGTTTTTT,CASSEAHPSAGELFF
TRBV28,-,-,TRBJ1-2,TGTGCCAGCAGCATTATCAACTATGGCTACACCTTC,CASSIINYGYTF
TRBV5-4,-,TRBD2,TRBJ2-7,TGTGCCAGCAGCGCCACTAGCGGGAGTTACGAGCAGTACTTC,CASSATSGSYEQYF
TRBV5-1,-,TRBD2,TRBJ2-3,TGCGCCAGCAGCGAAACCGGGACTAGCGGCACAGATACGCAGTATTTT,CASSETGTSGTDTQYF
TRBV27,-,-,TRBJ2-4,TGTGCCAGCAGTTTATCAGGGGTATGGGACATTCAGTACTTC,CASSLSGVWDIQYF
TRBV27,-,-,TRBJ1-1,TGTGCCAGCAGTACCGTCGGGGTTCTGGGTGAAGCTTTCTTT,CASSTVGVLGEAFF
TRBV2,once,-,TRBJ2-7,TGTGCCAGCAGGAAATTGTTGAATGGGGAAGGCTACGAGCAGTACTTC,CASRKLLNGEGYEQYF
TRBV9,-,-,TRBJ2-3,TGTGCCAGCAGCATCCAGCCGGGACTCCGCACAGATACGCAGTATTTT,CASSIQPGLRTDTQYF
TRBV4-3,once,-,TRBJ2-1,TGCGCCAGCGGCCCCCACGCCTACAATGAGCAGTTCTTC,CASGPHAYNEQFF
TRBV24-1,-,TRBD1,TRBJ2-5,TGTGCCACCAGTGATTCCGGCAGGGGGTGGGTAGAGACCCAGTACTTC,CATSDSGRGWVETQYF
TRBV3-1/TRBV3-2,-,TRBD2,TRBJ2-1,TGTGCCAGCAGCCAGAGACTAGCGGGAGGATACAATGAGCAGTTCTTC,CASSQRLAGGYNEQFF
TRBV4-1,-,TRBD2,TRBJ2-7,TGCGCCAGCAGCCAAGTTAGCGGGGCCGGAAGCTCCTACGAGCAGTACTTC,CASSQVSGAGSSYEQYF
TRBV18,-,-,TRBJ1-1,TGTGCCAGCCGAGGGAATACTGAAGCTTTCTTT,CASRGNTEAFF
TRBV27,few,-,TRBJ1-2,TGTGCCAGCAGTTTATTAGTCGGGTATGGCTACACCTTC,CASSLLVGYGYTF
TRBV6-2/TRBV6-3,few,TRBD1,TRBJ2-5,TGTGCCAGCAGTTTAGGACAGGGACAGACCCAGTACTTC,CASSLGQGQTQYF
TRBV4-3,-,TRBD1,TRBJ1-4,TGCGCCAGCAGCCAAGACCGGGACAGGGGTCGTTTGTGGGAAAAACTGTTTTTT,CASSQDRDRGRLWEKLFF
TRBV2,-,-,TRBJ2-5,TGTGCCAGCAGTGCATGGGAGACCCAGTACTTC,CASSAWETQYF
TRBV19,-,-,TRBJ1-2,TGTGCCAGCCGCAATCCGGACCGCTATGGCTACACCTTC,CASRNPDRYGYTF
TRBV29-1,few,TRBD2,TRBJ2-1,TGCAGCGTTGAAACCCCTGGGACTAGCGGGAGGGCCTTGAATGAGCAGTTCTTC,CSVETPGTSGRALNEQFF
TRBV9,-,TRBD2,TRBJ2-3,TGTGCCAGCAGCACATTAGCGGGAGGGCTGACAGATACGCAGTATTTT,CASSTLAGGLTDTQYF
TRBV5-1,-,TRBD1,TRBJ2-7,TGCGCCAGCAGCTGGGTAGGGGGCACCTACGAGCAGTACTTC,CASSWVGGTYEQYF
TRBV6-5,-,-,TRBJ2-7,TGTGCCACCCAATTTGATGTGGGGCTATCCTACGAGCAGTACTTC,CATQFDVGLSYEQYF
TRBV10-3,once,-,TRBJ2-1,TGTGCCATCAGTGAGTCTGGGGGCCGTCGGCAGTTCTTC,CAISESGGRRQFF
TRBV2,-,-,TRBJ2-3,TGTGCCAGCGCCCAAGGTTGGGCGCAGTATTTT,CASAQGWAQYF
TRBV4-3,few,-,TRBJ2-2,TGCGCCAGCGGGAGTTTGGACACCGGGGAGCTGTTTTTT,CASGSLDTGELFF
TRBV7-9,-,-,TRBJ1-1,TGTGCCAGCAGCTTAGGGATAAGCATGAACACTGAAGCTTTCTTT,CASSLGISMNTEAFF
TRBV3-1/TRBV3-2,-,-,TRBJ2-1,TGTGCCAGCAGCCTGGGGCCTGAGCAGTTCTTC,CASSLGPEQFF
TRBV7-3,-,-,TRBJ1-5,TGTGCCAGCAGCTCTACCACCAATCAGCCCCAGCATTTT,CASSSTTNQPQHF
TRBV3-1/TRBV3-2,-,TRBD1,TRBJ2-7,TGTGCCAGCAGCCAAGATAGGTTCCGGGACAGGGGGTACGAGCAGTACTTC,CASSQDRFRDRGYEQYF
TRBV28,-,-,TRBJ1-6,TGTGCCAGCAGCCCAAAACTGGTGGGACCGCATAATTCACCCCTCCACTTT,CASSPKLVGPHNSPLHF
TRBV28,-,-,TRBJ1-1,TGTGCCAGCTTTTCCTCGGGAAGGGGCACTGAAGCTTTCTTT,CASFSSGRGTEAFF
TRBV27,-,-,TRBJ2-7,TGTGCCAGCAGTTTATCAGCCTCCTACGAGCAGTACTTC,CASSLSASYEQYF
TRBV9,-,-,TRBJ2-1,TGTGCCAGCAGCGTAGGTTGGGGTCGCTCCTACAATGAGCAGTTCTTC,CASSVGWGRSYNEQFF
TRBV5-6,-,-,TRBJ2-5,TGTGCCAGCAGCTTGGCGGGCAGAGAGACCCAGTACTTC,CASSLAGRETQYF
TRBV9,-,-,TRBJ2-2,TGTGCCAGCAGCGGGACTACTACCGGGGAGCTGTTTTTT,CASSGTTTGELFF
TRBV12-3/TRBV12-4,few,-,TRBJ2-7,TGTGCCAGCAGCCCAAATATTTACGAGCAGTACTTC,CASSPNIYEQYF
TRBV2,-,-,TRBJ2-7,TGTGCCAGCAGAATTACCCATAGCGGCGATTACGAGCAGTACTTC,CASRITHSGDYEQYF
TRBV19,-,-,TRBJ1-1,TGTGCCAGTAGTATTCCCATTAAGGGGGGCGGCACTGAAGCTTTCTTT,CASSIPIKGGGTEAFF